These 26 T cell receptor beta chains came from one sample sequenced in a study of cytomegalovirus exposure and HLA in healthy donors. It was with 60 Vbeta and 13 Jbeta primers that the PCR ran. Only in-frame clones appear in the TCRdb table, and some are missing; sequencing was by immunoSEQ multiplex PCR. This table has 150,000 to 200,000 clones, 75% to 90% appearing once. The sample consisted of PBMCs. These receptors were obtained from a man aged 45-65 years in good health and CMV-seropositive.

The V call is TRBV4-2, the J call TRBJ1-3; D unresolved. Germline-derived CDR1 and CDR2 are LGHNA and YNFKEQ. This CDR3 region has 16 residues. Trimming left V 0 bases short and J 0 bases short, with 9 bases between. The CDR3 DNA follows: TGTGCCAGCAGCCAAGACTCGACAATCTCTGGAAACACCATATATTTT. This encodes CASSQDSTISGNTIYF.

The V and J genes are TRBV5-1 and TRBJ1-5, with 8 bases aligning to TRBD1. Per germline, CDR1 SGHRS and CDR2 YFSETQ. The V and J ends lost 0 bases and 4 bases, in that order; junction bases with no gene match: 3. CDR3 size: 15 residues. The CDR3 bases are TGCGCCAGCAGCTTGGGACAGGGGACGAATCAGCCCCAGCATTTT. Protein: CASSLGQGTNQPQHF.

The chain recombines TRBV7-3 with TRBJ2-1; 11 bases are a match to TRBD2. The CDR3 consists of 16 residues. Germline CDR1 and CDR2: SGHTA and FQGTGA. The V gene end was trimmed by 2 bases and the J gene end by 8 bases; junction bases not matched to a gene: 8. This CDR3 is CASSLQLLAGVDEQFF. The DNA of the CDR3 is TGTGCCAGCAGCTTACAGCTACTAGCGGGAGTCGATGAGCAGTTCTTC.

This clone was recorded once. The chain links TRBV6-1 to TRBJ1-5, with D perhaps TRBD1 (5 bases). Trimming took off 10 bases at V and 0 bases at J, with 16 bases between the two ends. Germline CDR1 and CDR2: MNHNS and SASEGT. This CDR3 is 15 amino acids long. The CDR3 region is CATNDGAASNQPQHF. The CDR3 DNA is TGTGCCACCAATGATGGGGCAGCTAGCAATCAGCCCCAGCATTTT.

This clone has a single count. The gene calls are TRBV4-3 and TRBJ2-2; TRBD2 might be the D (5 bases). The CDR3 runs to 14 residues. V lost 5 bases and J 4 bases, leaving 11 bases between the germline ends. The V gene's germline CDR1 is LGHNA and CDR2 YSLEER. The CDR3 loop is CASSDPGSTGELFF. CDR3 DNA: TGCGCCAGCAGCGACCCGGGGAGCACCGGGGAGCTGTTTTTT.

The V gene is TRBV19, the J gene TRBJ1-4, with D possibly matching TRBD1 (6 bases). CDR1 is LNHDA, CDR2 SQIVND, per germline (reference sequence). Trimming left V 11 bases short and J 3 bases short, with 13 bases between. CDR3 size: 13 residues. CDR3 region: CASRQVPNEKLFF. The CDR3 DNA is TGTGCCTCCCGACAGGTGCCTAATGAAAAACTGTTTTTT.

The rearrangement uses TRBV27 and TRBJ2-3; TRBD2 matches at 12 bases. The ends lost 6 bases at V and 6 bases at J; junction bases unmatched: 7. Germline CDR1 and CDR2: MNHEY and SMNVEV (reference sequence). CDR3 length: 15 amino acids. CDR3 DNA: TGTGCCAGCAGCCTAGCGGGAGGGCCGGCGGATACGCAGTATTTT. Its translation is CASSLAGGPADTQYF.

The rearrangement uses TRBV28 and TRBJ1-5, with 7 bases aligning to TRBD1. The CDR3 length is 16 residues. The V gene end was trimmed by 4 bases and the J gene end by 3 bases; junction bases not matched to a gene: 9. Germline CDR1 reads MDHEN; CDR2 reads SYDVKM. The CDR3 DNA reads as TGTGCCAGCAGTTCCGAGACCGGGACAGTCAATCAGCCCCAGCATTTT. Translating gives CASSSETGTVNQPQHF.

This clone has a single count. This chain joins TRBV4-1 and TRBJ2-5; TRBD2 agrees at 9 bases. This CDR3 region has 17 residues. CDR1 and CDR2 (germline): MGHRA, YSYEKL. Unmatched junction bases numbered 15, after V lost 5 bases and J lost 5 bases. This CDR3 reads CASSSGGSGSPWETQYF. CDR3 in DNA: TGCGCCAGCAGCTCCGGTGGTAGCGGGAGCCCTTGGGAGACCCAGTACTTC.

The V gene is TRBV12-5, the J gene TRBJ2-5; TRBD2 agrees at 12 bases. Trimming took 6 bases from V and 5 from J; bases not matched to a gene: 10. Germline V gene sequence: CDR1 LGHNT, CDR2 FRNRAP. This CDR3 spans 16 amino acids. The CDR3, as DNA: TGTGCTAGTGGGACCACTAGCGGGGGGCGGACGGAGACCCAGTACTTC. It codes for CASGTTSGGRTETQYF.

V and J are TRBV2 and TRBJ1-6, with 7 bases lining up with TRBD1. Unmatched junction bases numbered 5, after V lost 3 bases and J lost 6 bases. This CDR3 contains 15 residues. Per germline, CDR1 SNHLY and CDR2 FYNNEI. CDR3 in amino acids: CASSDDRQGNSPLHF. CDR3 in DNA: TGTGCCAGCAGTGACGATAGACAGGGTAATTCACCCCTCCACTTT.

V usage is TRBV7-2 and J usage is TRBJ2-1, with D tentatively TRBD1 (5 bases). The CDR3 has 15 residues. Trimming took off 4 bases at V and 8 bases at J, with 18 bases between the two ends. CDR1 SGHTA and CDR2 FQGNSA come from the germline V gene. The CDR3: CASSSQGPTRYEQFF. CDR3 nucleotide sequence: TGTGCCAGCAGCTCCCAGGGCCCAACGCGGTATGAGCAGTTCTTC.

The chain is built from TRBV5-6 and TRBJ2-7; the match to TRBD2 covers 10 bases. This CDR3 has 15 amino acids. The germline gives CDR1 SGHDT, CDR2 YYEEEE. The V segment lost 0 bases and the J segment 3 bases; nucleotides outside the gene matches: 3. The CDR3 region is CASSLGTSGSYEQYF. As DNA, the CDR3 is TGTGCCAGCAGCTTGGGGACTAGCGGCAGCTACGAGCAGTACTTC.

J is TRBJ2-3 and V is TRBV7-9; D is perhaps TRBD2 (7 bases). The CDR3 is 15 residues long. V was pared by 3 bases and J by 1 base, with 11 bases between. Per the germline V gene, CDR1 is SEHNR and CDR2 is FQNEAQ (reference sequence). CDR3 sequence reads: CASSLAGARTDTQYF. The CDR3 nucleotides read TGTGCCAGCAGCTTGGCGGGGGCCCGCACAGATACGCAGTATTTT.

CDR3: CASSLDSGTGVVVLYF. The CDR3 DNA sequence: TGCGCCAGCAGCTTGGACAGTGGAACGGGAGTTGTGGTCCTGTACTTC. The chain has TRBV5-1 and TRBJ2-7; TRBD2 is a possible D gene (6 bases). CDR3 length: 16 amino acids. Per germline, CDR1 SGHRS and CDR2 YFSETQ. The V end was cut by 0 bases, the J end by 12 bases, with 25 bases between.

The chain has TRBV5-3 and TRBJ1-5; 8 bases align to TRBD1. TRBV5-3 is recorded as an ORF, its role being uncertain. The CDR3 is 17 residues long. Trimming removed 4 bases from V and 2 bases from J; junction bases left unmatched: 11. The CDR3 is CARSAPQGARGNQPQHF. CDR3 coding DNA: TGTGCCAGAAGCGCACCTCAGGGGGCGCGTGGCAATCAGCCCCAGCATTTT.

This chain uses TRBV7-7 with TRBJ2-7; D possibly corresponds to TRBD1 (6 bases). The CDR3 totals 15 residues. Germline lookup yields CDR1 SSHAT and CDR2 FNYEAQ (reference sequence). V lost 1 base and J 1 base, leaving 11 bases between the germline ends. CDR3 sequence: CASSLGAGASYEQYF. CDR3 nucleotides: TGTGCCAGCAGCTTAGGTGCAGGGGCATCCTACGAGCAGTACTTC.

CDR3 region: CSVERRDLMTEAFF. The CDR3 region has the DNA TGCAGCGTTGAACGTCGGGATCTCATGACTGAAGCTTTCTTT. The J gene is TRBJ1-1, the V gene TRBV29-1, with unresolved D. The CDR3 is 14 amino acids. Deletions cut 2 bases from V and 5 bases from J, with 15 bases between. Germline V gene sequence: CDR1 SQVTM, CDR2 ANQGSEA.

The V call is TRBV7-9, the J call TRBJ2-1, with D tentatively TRBD2 (7 bases). Germline CDR1 SEHNR, CDR2 FQNEAQ (reference sequence). This CDR3 spans 14 amino acids. Deletions cut 5 bases from V and 4 bases from J, with 12 bases between. The CDR3 protein is CASSARGGYNEQFF. CDR3 sequence (DNA): TGTGCCAGCAGCGCAAGGGGGGGTTACAATGAGCAGTTCTTC.

This sequence joins TRBV27 and TRBJ1-6; D is uncertain. Trimming pared 6 bases from V and 7 bases from J, leaving 16 bases between. This CDR3 is built from 15 residues. CDR1 is MNHEY, CDR2 SMNVEV, per germline (reference sequence). As DNA, the CDR3 is TGTGCCAGCAGGGCAGGCCGCTTATCAAATTCACCCCTCCACTTT. Its translation is CASRAGRLSNSPLHF.

This sequence joins TRBV18 and TRBJ1-2; perhaps TRBD1 as D (5 bases). The germline V gene encodes CDR1 KGHSH and CDR2 LQKENI. V was trimmed by 5 bases and J by 7 bases, leaving 20 bases between them. The CDR3 consists of 15 residues. Written as DNA, the CDR3 is TGTGCCAGCTCATCCGGGACTCAAACCCCGAGTGGCTACACCTTC. Its translation is CASSSGTQTPSGYTF.

This chain uses TRBV28 with TRBJ1-6; D is uncertain. From germline, CDR1 is MDHEN and CDR2 SYDVKM. This CDR3 has 14 amino acids. Deletions cut 3 bases from V and 7 bases from J, with 10 bases between. The CDR3 nucleotides are TGTGCCAGCAGTTTTTATGGAGGCAATTCACCCCTCCACTTT. It specifies CASSFYGGNSPLHF.

This clone has only one observation. Other DNA sequences in the sample encode the same CDR3. The chain couples TRBV7-9 to TRBJ2-7, with D uncertain. The CDR3 is made up of 13 amino acids. Trimming pared 1 base from V and 0 bases from J, leaving 4 bases between. CDR1 is SEHNR and CDR2 is FQNEAQ in the germline V gene (reference sequence). DNA of the CDR3: TGTGCCAGCAGCTTAGACATCTCCTACGAGCAGTACTTC. Translation gives CASSLDISYEQYF.

The chain has TRBV28 and TRBJ1-5, with TRBD1 matching 9 bases. CDR3 length: 12 amino acids. The V gene's germline CDR1 is MDHEN and CDR2 SYDVKM. This chain's CDR3 is CVTGQGKQPQHF. CDR3 nucleotide sequence: TGTGTTACGGGACAGGGTAAGCAGCCCCAGCATTTT.

This chain links TRBV6-1 with TRBJ2-5, with 12 bases fitting TRBD2. This CDR3 region has 15 residues. V lost 4 bases and J lost 3; bases outside the gene matches: 3. Per germline, CDR1 MNHNS and CDR2 SASEGT. This chain's CDR3 is CASSARTSGKETQYF. The DNA for the CDR3 is TGTGCCAGCAGTGCCCGGACTAGCGGGAAAGAGACCCAGTACTTC.

This chain connects TRBV11-3 to TRBJ2-3; 15 bases are shared with TRBD2. CDR1 is SGHNT and CDR2 is YENEEA in the germline V gene. There are 18 residues in the CDR3. The junction had 8 bases not matched to a gene; V was cut back by 5 bases and J by 2 bases. In DNA, the CDR3 is TGTGCCAGCAGCCTCCGAGGACTAGCGGGGGGGCCCACAGATACGCAGTATTTT. Amino acid sequence: CASSLRGLAGGPTDTQYF.